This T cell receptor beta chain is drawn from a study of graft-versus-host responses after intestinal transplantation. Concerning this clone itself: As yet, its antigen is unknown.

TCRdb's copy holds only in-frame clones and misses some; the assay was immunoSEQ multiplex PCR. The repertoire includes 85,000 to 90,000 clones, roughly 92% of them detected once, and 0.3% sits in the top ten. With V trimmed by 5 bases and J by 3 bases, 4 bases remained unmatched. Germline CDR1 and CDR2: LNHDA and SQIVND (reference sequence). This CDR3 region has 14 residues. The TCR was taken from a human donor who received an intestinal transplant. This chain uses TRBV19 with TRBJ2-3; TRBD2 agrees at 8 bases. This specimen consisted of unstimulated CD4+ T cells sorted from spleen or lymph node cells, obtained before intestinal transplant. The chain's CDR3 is CASSWGLGTDTQYF. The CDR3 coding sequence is TGTGCCAGTAGTTGGGGACTAGGAACAGATACGCAGTATTTT.